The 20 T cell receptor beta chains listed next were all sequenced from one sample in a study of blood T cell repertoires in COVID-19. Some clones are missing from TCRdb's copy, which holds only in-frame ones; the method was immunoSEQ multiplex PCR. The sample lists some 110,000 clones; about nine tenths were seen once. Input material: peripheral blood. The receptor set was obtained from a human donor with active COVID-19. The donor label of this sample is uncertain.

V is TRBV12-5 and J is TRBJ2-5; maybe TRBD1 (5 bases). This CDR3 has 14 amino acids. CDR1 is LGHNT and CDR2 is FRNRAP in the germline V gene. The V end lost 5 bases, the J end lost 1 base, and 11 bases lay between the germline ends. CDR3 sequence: CASGSGAVQETQYF. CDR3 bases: TGTGCTAGTGGTAGTGGGGCGGTCCAAGAGACCCAGTACTTC.

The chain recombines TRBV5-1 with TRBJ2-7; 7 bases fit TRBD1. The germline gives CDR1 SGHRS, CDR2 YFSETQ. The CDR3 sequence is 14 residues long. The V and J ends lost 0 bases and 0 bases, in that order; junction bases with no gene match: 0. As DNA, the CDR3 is TGCGCCAGCAGCTTGGGACAGGGCTCCTACGAGCAGTACTTC. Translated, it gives CASSLGQGSYEQYF.

The CDR3 here is CASSWDRGLEQYF. The CDR3, as DNA: TGTGCCAGCAGTTGGGACAGGGGGCTCGAGCAGTACTTC. This chain connects TRBV27 to TRBJ2-7; 12 positions agree with TRBD1. The CDR3 runs to 13 residues. The V and J ends lost 4 bases and 6 bases, in that order; junction bases with no gene match: 1. Looked up from germline, CDR1 is MNHEY and CDR2 is SMNVEV (reference sequence).

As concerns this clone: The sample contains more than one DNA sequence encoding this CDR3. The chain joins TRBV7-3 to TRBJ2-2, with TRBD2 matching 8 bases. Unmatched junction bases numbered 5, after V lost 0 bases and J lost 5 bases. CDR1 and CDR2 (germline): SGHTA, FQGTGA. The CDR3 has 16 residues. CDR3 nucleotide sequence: TGTGCCAGCAGCTTAACGTCGCTAGCGGGTACCGGGGAGCTGTTTTTT. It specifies CASSLTSLAGTGELFF.

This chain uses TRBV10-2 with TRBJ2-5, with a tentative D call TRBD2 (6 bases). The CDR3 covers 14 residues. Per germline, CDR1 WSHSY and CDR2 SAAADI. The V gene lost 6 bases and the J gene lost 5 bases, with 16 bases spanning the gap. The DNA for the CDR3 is TGCGCCAGCAGGGATTGGGGGGTGGGCGAGACCCAGTACTTC. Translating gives CASRDWGVGETQYF.

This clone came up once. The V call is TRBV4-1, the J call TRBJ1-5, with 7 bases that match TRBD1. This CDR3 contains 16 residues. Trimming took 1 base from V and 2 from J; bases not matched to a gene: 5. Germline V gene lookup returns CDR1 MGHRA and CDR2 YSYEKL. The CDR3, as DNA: TGCGCCAGCAGCCAAGTGCCCGGGACAGGCAATCAGCCCCAGCATTTT. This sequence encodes CASSQVPGTGNQPQHF.

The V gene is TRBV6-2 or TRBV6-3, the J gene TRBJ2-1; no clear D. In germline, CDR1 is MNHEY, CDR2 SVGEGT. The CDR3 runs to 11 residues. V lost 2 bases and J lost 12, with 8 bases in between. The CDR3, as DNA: TGTGCCAGCAGTTACCGGCGGCGGCAGTTCTTC. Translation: CASSYRRRQFF.

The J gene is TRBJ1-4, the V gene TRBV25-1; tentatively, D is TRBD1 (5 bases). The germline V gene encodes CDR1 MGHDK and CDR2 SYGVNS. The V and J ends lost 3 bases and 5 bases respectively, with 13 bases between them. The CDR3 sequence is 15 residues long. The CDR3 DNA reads TGTGCCAGCAGTGATACAAGGACAAGAAATGAAAAACTGTTTTTT. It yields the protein CASSDTRTRNEKLFF.

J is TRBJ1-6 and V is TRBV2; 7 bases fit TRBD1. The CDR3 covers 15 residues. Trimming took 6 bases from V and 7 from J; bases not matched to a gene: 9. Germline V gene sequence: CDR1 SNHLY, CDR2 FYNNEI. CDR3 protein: CASRATGQENSPLHF. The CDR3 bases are TGTGCCAGCAGGGCCACAGGACAGGAAAATTCACCCCTCCACTTT.

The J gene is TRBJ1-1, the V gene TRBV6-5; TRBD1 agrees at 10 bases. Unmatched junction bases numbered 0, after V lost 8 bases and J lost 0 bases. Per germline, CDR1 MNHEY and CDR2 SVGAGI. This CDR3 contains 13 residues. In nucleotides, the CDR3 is TGTGCCAGCGGGACAGGGGTGAACACTGAAGCTTTCTTT. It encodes CASGTGVNTEAFF.

CDR3 bases: TGTGCCAGCAGCCAAGCAACCGGACAGGGTGGCACTGAAGCTTTCTTT. Amino acid sequence: CASSQATGQGGTEAFF. V and J are TRBV3-1 (or the pseudogene TRBV3-2) and TRBJ1-1; 8 bases line up with TRBD1. This CDR3 region has 16 residues. The germline V gene has CDR1 LGHDT and CDR2 YNNKEL (reference sequence). V was clipped by 1 base and J by 4 bases; unmatched bases: 8.

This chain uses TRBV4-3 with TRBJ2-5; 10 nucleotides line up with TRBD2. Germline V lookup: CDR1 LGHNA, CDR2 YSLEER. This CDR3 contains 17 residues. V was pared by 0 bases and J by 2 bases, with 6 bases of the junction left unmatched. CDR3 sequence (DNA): TGCGCCAGCAGCCAAGATCGAGCGGGGGGGACGCAAGAGACCCAGTACTTC. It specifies CASSQDRAGGTQETQYF.

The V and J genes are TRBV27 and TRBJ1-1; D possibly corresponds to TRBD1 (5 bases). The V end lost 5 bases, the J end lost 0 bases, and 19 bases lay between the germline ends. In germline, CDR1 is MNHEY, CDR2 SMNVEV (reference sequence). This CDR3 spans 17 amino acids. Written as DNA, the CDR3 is TGTGCCAGCAGTCCCCCACCGACAGCAGTATTGAACACTGAAGCTTTCTTT. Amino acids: CASSPPPTAVLNTEAFF.

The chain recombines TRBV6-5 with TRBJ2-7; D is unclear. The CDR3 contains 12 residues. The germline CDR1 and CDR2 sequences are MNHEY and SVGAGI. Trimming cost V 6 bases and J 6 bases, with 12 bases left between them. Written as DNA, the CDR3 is TGTGCCAGCAGCCGTGGTGAGAGCGAGCAGTACTTC. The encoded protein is CASSRGESEQYF.

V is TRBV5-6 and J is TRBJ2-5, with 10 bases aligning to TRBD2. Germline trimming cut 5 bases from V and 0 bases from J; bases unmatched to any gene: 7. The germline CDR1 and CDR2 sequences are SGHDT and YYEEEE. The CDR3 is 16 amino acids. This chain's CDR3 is CASSGQLAGYQETQYF. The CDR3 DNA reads TGTGCCAGCAGTGGTCAACTAGCGGGGTACCAAGAGACCCAGTACTTC.

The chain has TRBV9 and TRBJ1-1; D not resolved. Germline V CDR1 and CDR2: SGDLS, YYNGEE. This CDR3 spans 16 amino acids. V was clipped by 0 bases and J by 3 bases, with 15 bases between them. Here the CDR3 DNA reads TGTGCCAGCAGCGTAGGTTTTAAGTGGAGGGACACTGAAGCTTTCTTT. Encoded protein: CASSVGFKWRDTEAFF. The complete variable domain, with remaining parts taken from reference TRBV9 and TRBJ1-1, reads DSGVTQTPKHLITATGQRVTLRCSPRSGDLSVYWYQQSLDQGLQFLIQYYNGEERAKGNILERFSAQQFPDLHSELNLSSLELGDSALYFCASSVGFKWRDTEAFFGQGTRLTVV.

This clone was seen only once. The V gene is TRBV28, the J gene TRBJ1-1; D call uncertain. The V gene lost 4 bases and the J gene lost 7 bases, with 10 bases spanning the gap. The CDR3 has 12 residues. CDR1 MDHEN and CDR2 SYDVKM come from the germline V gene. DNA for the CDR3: TGTGCCAGCAGTTCCCGGGGTATTGAAGCTTTCTTT. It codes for CASSSRGIEAFF.

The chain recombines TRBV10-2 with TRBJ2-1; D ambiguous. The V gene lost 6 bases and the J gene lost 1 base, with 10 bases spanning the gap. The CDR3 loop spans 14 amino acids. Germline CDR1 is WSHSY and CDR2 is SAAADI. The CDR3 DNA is TGCGCCAGCAGGTCGGTCGGTTCCTACAATGAGCAGTTCTTC. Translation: CASRSVGSYNEQFF.

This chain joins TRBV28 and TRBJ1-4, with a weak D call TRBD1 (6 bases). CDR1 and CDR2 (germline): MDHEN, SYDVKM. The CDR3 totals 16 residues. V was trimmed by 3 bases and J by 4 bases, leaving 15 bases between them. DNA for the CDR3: TGTGCCAGCAGTTTGGTACAGGGACAATTTAATGAAAAACTGTTTTTT. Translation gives CASSLVQGQFNEKLFF.

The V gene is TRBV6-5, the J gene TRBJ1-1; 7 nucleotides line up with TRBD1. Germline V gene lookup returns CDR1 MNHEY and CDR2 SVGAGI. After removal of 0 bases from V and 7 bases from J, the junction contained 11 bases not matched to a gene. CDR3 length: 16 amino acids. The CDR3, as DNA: TGTGCCAGCAGTTACTCATGGGACAGTTTGTACAATGAAGCTTTCTTT. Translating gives CASSYSWDSLYNEAFF.